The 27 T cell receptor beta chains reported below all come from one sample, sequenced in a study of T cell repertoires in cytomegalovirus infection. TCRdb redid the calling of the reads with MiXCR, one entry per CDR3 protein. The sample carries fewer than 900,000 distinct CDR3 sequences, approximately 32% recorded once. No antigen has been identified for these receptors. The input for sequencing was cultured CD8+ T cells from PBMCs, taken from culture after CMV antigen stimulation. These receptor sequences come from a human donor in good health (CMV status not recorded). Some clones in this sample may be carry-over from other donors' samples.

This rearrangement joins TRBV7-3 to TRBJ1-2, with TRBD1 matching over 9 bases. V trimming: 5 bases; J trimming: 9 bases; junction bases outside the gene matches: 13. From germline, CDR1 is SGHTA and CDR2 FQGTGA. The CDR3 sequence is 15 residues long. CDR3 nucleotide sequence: TGTGCCAGCAGCCAAAAAGCGACCGGGACAGGGAGCTACACCTTC. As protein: CASSQKATGTGSYTF.

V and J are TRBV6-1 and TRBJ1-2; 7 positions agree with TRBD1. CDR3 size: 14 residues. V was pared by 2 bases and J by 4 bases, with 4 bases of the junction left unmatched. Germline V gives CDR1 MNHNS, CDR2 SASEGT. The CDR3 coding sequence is TGTGCCAGCAGTGAACAAGGGACAGCCTATGGCTACACCTTC. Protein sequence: CASSEQGTAYGYTF.

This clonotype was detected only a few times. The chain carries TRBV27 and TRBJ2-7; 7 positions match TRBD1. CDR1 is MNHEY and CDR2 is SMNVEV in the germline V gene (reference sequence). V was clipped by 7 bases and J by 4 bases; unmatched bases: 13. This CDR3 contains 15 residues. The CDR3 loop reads CASNLRDSPLYEQYF. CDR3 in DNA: TGTGCCAGCAACCTTCGGGACAGCCCACTTTACGAGCAGTACTTC.

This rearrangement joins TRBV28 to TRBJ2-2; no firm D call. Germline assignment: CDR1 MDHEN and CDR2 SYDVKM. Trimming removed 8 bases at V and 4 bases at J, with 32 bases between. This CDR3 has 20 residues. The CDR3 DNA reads TGTGCCAGCCGTAGGACCCCCTACCATCCCCCCGGGCAAAGCACCGGGGAGCTGTTTTTT. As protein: CASRRTPYHPPGQSTGELFF.

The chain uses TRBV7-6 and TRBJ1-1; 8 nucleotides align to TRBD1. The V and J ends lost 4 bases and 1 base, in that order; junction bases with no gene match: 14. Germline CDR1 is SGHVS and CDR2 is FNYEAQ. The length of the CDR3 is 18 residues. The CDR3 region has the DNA TGTGCCAGCAGCTCAGCGGGTGGGACAGGTCCTTGGAACACTGAAGCTTTCTTT. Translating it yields CASSSAGGTGPWNTEAFF.

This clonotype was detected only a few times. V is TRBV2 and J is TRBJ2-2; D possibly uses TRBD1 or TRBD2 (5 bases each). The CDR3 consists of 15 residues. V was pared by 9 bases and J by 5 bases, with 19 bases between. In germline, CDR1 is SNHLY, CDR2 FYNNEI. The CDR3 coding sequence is TGTGCCAGAGGGCTAGAGGGGAGAAGGACCGGGGAGCTGTTTTTT. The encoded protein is CARGLEGRRTGELFF.

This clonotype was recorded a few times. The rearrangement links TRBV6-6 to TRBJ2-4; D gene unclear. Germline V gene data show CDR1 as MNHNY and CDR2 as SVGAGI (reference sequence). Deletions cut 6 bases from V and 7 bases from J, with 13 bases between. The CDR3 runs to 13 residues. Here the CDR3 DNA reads TGTGCCAGCAGATACCGAACAGTTAACATTCAGTACTTC. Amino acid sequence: CASRYRTVNIQYF.

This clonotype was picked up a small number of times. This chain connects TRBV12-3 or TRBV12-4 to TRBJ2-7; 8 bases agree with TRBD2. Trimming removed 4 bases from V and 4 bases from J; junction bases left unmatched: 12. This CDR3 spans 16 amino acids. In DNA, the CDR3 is TGTGCCAGCAGTTCGGGGGGGGGCGGCAAACCTTACGAGCAGTACTTC. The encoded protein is CASSSGGGGKPYEQYF.

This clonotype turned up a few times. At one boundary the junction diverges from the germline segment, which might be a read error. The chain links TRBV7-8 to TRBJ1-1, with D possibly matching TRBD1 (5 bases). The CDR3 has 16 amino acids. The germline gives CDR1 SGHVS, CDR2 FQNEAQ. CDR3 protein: CASTLTPGTANTEAFF. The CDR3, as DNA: TGTGCCAGCACCTTAACTCCCGGGACCGCGAACACTGAAGCTTTCTTT. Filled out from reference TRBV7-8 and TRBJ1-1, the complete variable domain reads GAGVSQSPRYKVAKRGQDVALRCDPISGHVSLFWYQQALGQGPEFLTYFQNEAQLDKSGLPSDRFFAERPEGSVSTLKIQRTQQEDSAVYLCASTLTPGTANTEAFFGQGTRLTVV.

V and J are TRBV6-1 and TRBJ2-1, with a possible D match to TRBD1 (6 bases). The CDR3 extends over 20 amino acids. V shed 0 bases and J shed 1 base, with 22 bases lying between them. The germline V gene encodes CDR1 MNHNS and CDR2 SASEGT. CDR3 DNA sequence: TGTGCCAGCAGTGAAGCTTGGGTGGCCTCCAGGGGCCTATCCTACAATGAGCAGTTCTTC. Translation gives CASSEAWVASRGLSYNEQFF.

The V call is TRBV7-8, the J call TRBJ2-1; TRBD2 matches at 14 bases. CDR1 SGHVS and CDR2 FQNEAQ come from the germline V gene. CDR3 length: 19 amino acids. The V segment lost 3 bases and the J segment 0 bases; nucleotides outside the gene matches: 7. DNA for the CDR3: TGTGCCAGCAGCTTCCGGACTAGCGGGGGGACGAGCTCCTACAATGAGCAGTTCTTC. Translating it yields CASSFRTSGGTSSYNEQFF. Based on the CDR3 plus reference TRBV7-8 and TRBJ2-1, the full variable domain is GAGVSQSPRYKVAKRGQDVALRCDPISGHVSLFWYQQALGQGPEFLTYFQNEAQLDKSGLPSDRFFAERPEGSVSTLKIQRTQQEDSAVYLCASSFRTSGGTSSYNEQFFGPGTRLTVL.

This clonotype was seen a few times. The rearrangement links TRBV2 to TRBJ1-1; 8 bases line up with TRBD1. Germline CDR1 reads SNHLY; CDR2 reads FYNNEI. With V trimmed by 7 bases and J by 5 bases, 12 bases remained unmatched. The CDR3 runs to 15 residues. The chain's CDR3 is CASIYPNGQGTEAFF. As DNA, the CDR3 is TGTGCCAGCATTTATCCTAACGGACAGGGAACTGAAGCTTTCTTT.

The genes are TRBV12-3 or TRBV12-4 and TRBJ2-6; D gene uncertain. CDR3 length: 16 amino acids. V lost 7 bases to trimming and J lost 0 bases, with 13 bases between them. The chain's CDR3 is CASNPLGYSGANVLTF. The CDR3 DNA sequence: TGTGCCAGCAATCCCCTCGGGTACTCTGGGGCCAACGTCCTGACTTTC.

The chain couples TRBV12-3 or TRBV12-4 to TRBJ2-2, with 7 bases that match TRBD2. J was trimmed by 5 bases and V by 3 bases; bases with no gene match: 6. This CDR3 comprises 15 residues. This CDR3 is CASSFWGGGTGELFF. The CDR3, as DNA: TGTGCCAGCAGTTTCTGGGGGGGGGGGACCGGGGAGCTGTTTTTT.

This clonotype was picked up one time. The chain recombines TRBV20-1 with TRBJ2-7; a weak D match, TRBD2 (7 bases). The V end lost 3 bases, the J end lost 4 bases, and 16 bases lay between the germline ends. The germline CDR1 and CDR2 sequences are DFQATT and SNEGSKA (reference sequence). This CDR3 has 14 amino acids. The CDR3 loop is CSARWGGDSYEQYV. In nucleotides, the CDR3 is TGCAGTGCTAGGTGGGGGGGCGATTCATACGAGCAGTACGTC.

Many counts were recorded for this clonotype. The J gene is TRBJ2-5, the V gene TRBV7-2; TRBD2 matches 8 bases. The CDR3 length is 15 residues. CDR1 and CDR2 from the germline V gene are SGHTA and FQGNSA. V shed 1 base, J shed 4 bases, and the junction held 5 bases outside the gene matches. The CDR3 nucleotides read TGTGCCAGCAGCTTAGAGGGACTAGGTCGAGAGACCCAGTACTTC. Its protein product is CASSLEGLGRETQYF.

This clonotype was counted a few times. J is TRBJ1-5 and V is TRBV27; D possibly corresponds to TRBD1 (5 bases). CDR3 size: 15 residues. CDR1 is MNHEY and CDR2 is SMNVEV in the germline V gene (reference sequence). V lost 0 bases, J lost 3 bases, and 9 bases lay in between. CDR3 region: CASSLSLGLNQPQHF. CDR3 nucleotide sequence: TGTGCCAGCAGTTTATCTCTGGGACTCAATCAGCCCCAGCATTTT.

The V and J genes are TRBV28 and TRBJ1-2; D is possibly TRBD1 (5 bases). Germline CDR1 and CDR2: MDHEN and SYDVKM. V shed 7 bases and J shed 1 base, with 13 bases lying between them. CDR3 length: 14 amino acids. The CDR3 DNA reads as TGTGCCAGCATTCGGGTTGGGGGTAACTATGGCTACACCTTC. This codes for CASIRVGGNYGYTF.

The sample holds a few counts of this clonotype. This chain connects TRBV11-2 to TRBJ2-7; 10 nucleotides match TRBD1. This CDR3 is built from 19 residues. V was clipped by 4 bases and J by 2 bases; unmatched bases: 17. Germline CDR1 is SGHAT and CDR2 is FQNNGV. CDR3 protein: CASSSPIRTGGEFTYEQYF. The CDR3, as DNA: TGTGCCAGCAGCTCTCCCATCAGGACAGGGGGGGAATTCACCTACGAGCAGTACTTC.

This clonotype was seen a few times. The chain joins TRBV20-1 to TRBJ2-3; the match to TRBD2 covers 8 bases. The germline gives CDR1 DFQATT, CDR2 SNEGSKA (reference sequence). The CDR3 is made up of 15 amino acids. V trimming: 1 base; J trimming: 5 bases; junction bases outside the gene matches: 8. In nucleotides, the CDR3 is TGCAGTGCTAGAGTATTGCGGGGGGAGGGAGATACGCAGTATTTT. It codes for CSARVLRGEGDTQYF.

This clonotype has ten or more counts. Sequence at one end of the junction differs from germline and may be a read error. CDR3 sequence: CASSAGENLPLHF. The CDR3 DNA reads TGTGCCAGCAGCGCAGGGGAGAATTTACCCCTCCACTTT. The V gene is TRBV7-9, the J gene TRBJ1-6; perhaps TRBD1 as D (6 bases). The CDR3 runs to 13 residues. Germline CDR1 is SEHNR and CDR2 is FQNEAQ (reference sequence).

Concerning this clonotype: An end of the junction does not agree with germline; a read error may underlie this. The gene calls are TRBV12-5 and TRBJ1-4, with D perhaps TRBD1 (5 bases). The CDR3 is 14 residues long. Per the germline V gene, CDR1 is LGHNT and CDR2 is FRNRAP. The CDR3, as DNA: TGTGCTAGTGGCCCGGGGCCTTCTAAGGAAAAACTGTTTTTT. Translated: CASGPGPSKEKLFF. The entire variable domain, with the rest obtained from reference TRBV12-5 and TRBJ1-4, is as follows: DARVTQTPRHKVTEMGQEVTMRCQPILGHNTVFWYRQTMMQGLELLAYFRNRAPLDDSGMPKDRFSAEMPDATLATLKIQPSEPRDSAVYFCASGPGPSKEKLFFGSGTQLSVL.

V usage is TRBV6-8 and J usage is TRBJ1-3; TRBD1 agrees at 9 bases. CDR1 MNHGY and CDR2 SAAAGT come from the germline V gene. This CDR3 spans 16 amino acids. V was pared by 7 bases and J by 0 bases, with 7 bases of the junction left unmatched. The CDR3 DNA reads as TGTGCCAGCATGACAGGGGGAACTGGCTCTGGAAACACCATATATTTT. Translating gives CASMTGGTGSGNTIYF.

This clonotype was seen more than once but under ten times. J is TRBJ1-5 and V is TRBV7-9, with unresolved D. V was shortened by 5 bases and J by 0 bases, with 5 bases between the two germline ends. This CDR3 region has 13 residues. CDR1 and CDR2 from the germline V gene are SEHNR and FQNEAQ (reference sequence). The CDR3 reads CASSASSNQPQHF. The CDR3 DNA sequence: TGTGCCAGCAGCGCAAGTAGCAATCAGCCCCAGCATTTT.

The CDR3 sequence: CASSLGQLGDSPLHF. The CDR3 DNA follows: TGTGCCAGCAGCTTAGGGCAGCTGGGTGATTCACCCCTCCACTTT. The V call is TRBV7-9, the J call TRBJ1-6; no firm D call. The CDR3 length is 15 residues. Trimming removed 1 base from V and 8 bases from J, with 12 bases in between. The germline V gene encodes CDR1 SEHNR and CDR2 FQNEAQ (reference sequence).

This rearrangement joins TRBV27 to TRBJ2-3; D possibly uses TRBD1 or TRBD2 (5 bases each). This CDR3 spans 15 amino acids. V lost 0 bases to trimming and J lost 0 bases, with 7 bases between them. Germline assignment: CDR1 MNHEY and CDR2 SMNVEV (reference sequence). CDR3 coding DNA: TGTGCCAGCAGTTTATCCGAGGGGAGCACAGATACGCAGTATTTT. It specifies CASSLSEGSTDTQYF.

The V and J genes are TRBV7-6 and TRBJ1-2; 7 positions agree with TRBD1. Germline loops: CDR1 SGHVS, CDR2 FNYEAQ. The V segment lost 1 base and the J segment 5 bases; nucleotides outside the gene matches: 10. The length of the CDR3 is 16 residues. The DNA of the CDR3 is TGTGCCAGCAGCTTAGGAGGGGGCGCCGGAGGTTATGGCTACACCTTC. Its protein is CASSLGGGAGGYGYTF.